Sequencing of this T cell receptor beta chain was carried out in a study of control samples from healthy donors and cancer patients. CDR1 is SGHDT and CDR2 is YYEEEE in the germline V gene. The CDR3 loop spans 11 amino acids. Trimming left V 4 bases short and J 11 bases short, with 12 bases between. The method was immunoSEQ multiplex PCR; TCRdb's version includes in-frame clones alone and lacks a portion of them. Of roughly 170,000 clones in the sample, around 93% are singletons; the top ten hold roughly 3.9%. This TCR derives from a woman aged 60 to 75 in good health. The chain combines TRBV5-6 with TRBJ1-1; D not resolved. Input material: blood. The CDR3, as DNA: TGTGCCAGCAGCCGCGAGGGAAGGGCTTTCTTT. Protein product: CASSREGRAFF.